Here is one TCR beta chain with its context. Its antigen is unidentified. One junction end does not reproduce the germline sequence, and a read error may be involved. As handled by the study authors: Out-of-frame sequences were removed, leaving 2 million or so distinct TCRbeta sequences. Assay: immunoSEQ multiplex PCR; the TCRdb copy retains only in-frame clones and omits some. V and J calls and clone size are as listed in that table; D and trimming were resolved from the DNA. The data contain 40,000 to 50,000 clones, about 78% of them singletons. The data were obtained in a study of memory CD4+ T cells and cytomegalovirus serostatus. As for the study in general: Of the healthy Belgian adults, 9 were CMV seropositive and 20 to 30 seronegative.

This CDR3 comprises 13 residues. Per the germline V gene, CDR1 is SGDLS and CDR2 is YYNGEE. Single viable CD3+CD4+CD8-CD45RO+ cells were sorted as the memory CD4+ T cells. CMV serostatus came from serum IgG against pp150, pp28, p38, p52. Whole-study findings and limits: The CMV-associated TCR signature appears largely within the CD4+ memory repertoire.

V gene TRBV9 combines with J gene TRBJ2-5; the match to TRBD2 covers 8 bases. The sequence was collected from an adult in good health and CMV-seronegative. Material: memory CD4+ T cells from blood. The CDR3 protein is CASSVAGGETRYF. Here the CDR3 DNA reads TGTGCCAGCAGCGTAGCGGGGGGGGAGACCCGGTACTTC.